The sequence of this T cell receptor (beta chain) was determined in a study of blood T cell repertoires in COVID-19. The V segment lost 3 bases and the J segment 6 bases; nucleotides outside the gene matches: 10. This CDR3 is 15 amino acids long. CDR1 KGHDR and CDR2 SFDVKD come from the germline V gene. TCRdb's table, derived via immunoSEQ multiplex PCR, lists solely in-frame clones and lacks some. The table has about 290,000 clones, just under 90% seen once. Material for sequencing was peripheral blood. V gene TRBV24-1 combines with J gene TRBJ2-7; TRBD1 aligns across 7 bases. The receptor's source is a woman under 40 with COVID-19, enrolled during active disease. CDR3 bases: TGTGCCACCAGTGATGCAAGACAGGGAGACGGCGAGCAGTACTTC. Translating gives CATSDARQGDGEQYF.